Listed below are T cell receptor beta chains from one sample, sequenced in a study of shared clonotypes between healthy human individuals. Libraries were prepared by immunoSEQ multiplex PCR; TCRdb keeps only in-frame clonotypes and omits some of them. This table has about 1 million clones, roughly 75% appearing once. Sequences were obtained from memory CD4+ T cells sorted from blood. The source of these receptors is a man between 18 and 29 years old in good health. Each CDR3 is given without its conserved first and last residue. The listing skips clone size in some rows; elsewhere it reads once, few, many or a size class.

V gene	clone size	J gene	CDR3 protein
TRBV7-6	-	TRBJ1-4	ASSLSQINEKLF
TRBV7-9	-	TRBJ2-2	ASSFTGGWGTGELF
TRBV11-2	-	TRBJ2-7	ASSPGGPLYEQY
TRBV6-1	-	TRBJ1-2	ASSERDRGEGYT
TRBV7-6	-	TRBJ2-2	ASSRKTAGDNTGELF
TRBV11-2	-	TRBJ1-3	ASSLAVGTAGNTIY
TRBV5-1	once	TRBJ1-2	ASGPGDYNNYGYT
TRBV6-6	few	TRBJ2-2	ASSTTAGEREELF
TRBV10-3	-	TRBJ1-2	AITARRDSDYGYT
TRBV19	-	TRBJ1-1	ASSIDGGRHTEAF
TRBV5-1	once	TRBJ2-5	ASSPPFGGGAGETQY
TRBV5-4	-	TRBJ2-3	ASSFGTGRDTQY
TRBV13	-	TRBJ2-7	ASSFGGTEQY
TRBV28	-	TRBJ1-6	ASSSRTGDSTPLH
TRBV10-1	-	TRBJ2-3	ASSVDSPSTDTQY
TRBV27	-	TRBJ1-1	ASSLTGGLHTEAF
TRBV7-6	few	TRBJ2-5	ASSSHSGSQETQY
TRBV19	-	TRBJ1-1	ASQTNELQGNTEAF
TRBV2	-	TRBJ2-7	ASNFGQGAYEQY
TRBV6-1	few	TRBJ1-4	ASKPITGGEKLF
TRBV30	-	TRBJ1-1	ARSTGYTEAF
TRBV5-1	-	TRBJ1-1	ASSLALLAGAEAF
TRBV9	-	TRBJ2-3	ASSFRVGLAGGTDTQY
TRBV18	few	TRBJ1-1	ASSPTQGGTNTEAF
TRBV5-1	few	TRBJ2-5	ASSLGGGETQY
TRBV6-5	-	TRBJ2-1	ASKGIGEQF
TRBV10-3	-	TRBJ2-2	AISGTSGGIGELF
TRBV25-1	once	TRBJ2-3	ASSDGGGRDTDTQY
TRBV5-1	-	TRBJ2-1	ASSLGSFSYNEQF
TRBV5-6	-	TRBJ2-3	ASSPSGKKADTQY
TRBV9	-	TRBJ2-1	ASSVGLAGPRRYNEQF
TRBV6-1	-	TRBJ1-2	ASSEGTGGRNGYT
TRBV9	-	TRBJ1-6	ASSRDRMNSPLH
TRBV2	-	TRBJ2-5	ASSESRGVPQQETQY
TRBV30	-	TRBJ1-1	AWSRGGDTEAF
TRBV14	-	TRBJ2-7	ASSQDSYRSYEQY
TRBV6-6	-	TRBJ1-4	ASVGQGAGNEKLF
TRBV5-5	-	TRBJ2-3	ASSFRDYSDTQY
TRBV5-1	-	TRBJ2-1	ASSLMGLYNEQF
TRBV4-1	-	TRBJ1-5	ASSQEDYSNQPQH
TRBV7-2	few	TRBJ2-7	ASSLSGSRYEQY
TRBV28	-	TRBJ1-1	ASRGVMNTEAF
TRBV2	-	TRBJ2-5	ASRREQTIQETQY
TRBV2	-	TRBJ1-2	ASSDPSGYT
TRBV25-1	-	TRBJ2-6	ASRGTGVGGANVLT
TRBV6-1	-	TRBJ2-7	ASSHPGGEQY
TRBV18	-	TRBJ1-1	ASSPDGNTEAF
TRBV7-9	-	TRBJ1-2	ASSHWAGEAYGYT
TRBV30	-	TRBJ2-3	AWSRATGLAGGTQY
TRBV7-9	-	TRBJ2-3	ASSLAGGTDTQY
TRBV5-1	few	TRBJ1-5	ASSGGQGYQPQH
TRBV30	few	TRBJ2-7	AWSPDSSYEQY
TRBV5-5	-	TRBJ1-6	ASSIGGVSSPLH
TRBV5-1	-	TRBJ2-7	ASSRPVPYEQY
TRBV6-5	few	TRBJ2-3	ASRVRDTDTQY